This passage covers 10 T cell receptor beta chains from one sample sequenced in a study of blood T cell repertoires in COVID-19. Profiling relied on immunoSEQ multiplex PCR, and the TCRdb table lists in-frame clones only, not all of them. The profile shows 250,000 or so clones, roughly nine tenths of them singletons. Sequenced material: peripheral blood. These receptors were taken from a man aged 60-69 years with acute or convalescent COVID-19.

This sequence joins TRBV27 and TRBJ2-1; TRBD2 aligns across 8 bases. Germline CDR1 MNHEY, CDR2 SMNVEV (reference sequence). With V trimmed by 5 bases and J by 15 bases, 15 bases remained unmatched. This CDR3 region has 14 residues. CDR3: CASSPGTRIGVRFF. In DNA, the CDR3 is TGTGCCAGCAGTCCCGGGACTAGAATCGGTGTTCGGTTCTTC.

The CDR3 DNA reads TGTGCCAGCACCCGGGGTCGTCCCCAGCGGGAGTCCCCCGAGCAGTACTTC. This sequence encodes CASTRGRPQRESPEQYF. This chain links TRBV7-8 with TRBJ2-7; 8 bases map to TRBD2. Germline-derived CDR1 and CDR2 are SGHVS and FQNEAQ. Unmatched junction bases numbered 20, after V lost 7 bases and J lost 6 bases. CDR3 length: 17 amino acids.

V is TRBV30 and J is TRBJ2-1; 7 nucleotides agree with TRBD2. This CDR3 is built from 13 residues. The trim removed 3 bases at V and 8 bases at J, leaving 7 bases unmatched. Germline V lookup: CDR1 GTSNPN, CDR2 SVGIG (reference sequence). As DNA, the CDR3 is TGTGCCTGGAGGCCGATAACTAGCGATGAGCAGTTCTTC. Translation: CAWRPITSDEQFF.

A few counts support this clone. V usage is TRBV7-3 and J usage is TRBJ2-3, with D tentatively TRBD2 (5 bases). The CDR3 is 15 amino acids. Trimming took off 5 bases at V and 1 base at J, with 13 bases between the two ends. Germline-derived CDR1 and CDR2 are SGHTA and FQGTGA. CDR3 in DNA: TGTGCCAGCAGCCCGCCGGGATCGGGCACAGATACGCAGTATTTT. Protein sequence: CASSPPGSGTDTQYF.

The CDR3 protein is CAWSVRQGALTGELFF. CDR3 coding DNA: TGTGCCTGGAGTGTCAGGCAGGGGGCGCTTACCGGGGAGCTGTTTTTT. The genes are TRBV30 and TRBJ2-2; 8 bases map to TRBD1. Germline lookup yields CDR1 GTSNPN and CDR2 SVGIG (reference sequence). The CDR3 is made up of 16 amino acids. Trimming cost V 0 bases and J 5 bases; bases outside gene matches: 8. Full variable domain (remainder filled in from reference TRBV30 and TRBJ2-2): SQTIHQWPATLVQPVGSPLSLECTVEGTSNPNLYWYRQAAGRGLQLLFYSVGIGQISSEVPQNLSASRPQDRQFILSSKKLLLSDSGFYLCAWSVRQGALTGELFFGEGSRLTVL.

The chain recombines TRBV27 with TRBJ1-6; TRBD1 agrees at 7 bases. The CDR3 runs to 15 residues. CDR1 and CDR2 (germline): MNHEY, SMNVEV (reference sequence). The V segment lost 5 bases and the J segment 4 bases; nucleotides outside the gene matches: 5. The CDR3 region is CASSPRQGYNSPLHF. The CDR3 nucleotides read TGTGCCAGCAGTCCCCGACAGGGTTATAATTCACCCCTCCACTTT.

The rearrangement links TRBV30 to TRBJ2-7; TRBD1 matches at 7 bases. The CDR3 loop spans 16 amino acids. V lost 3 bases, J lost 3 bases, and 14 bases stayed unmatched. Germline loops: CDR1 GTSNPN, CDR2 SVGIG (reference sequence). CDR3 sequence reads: CAWRGVGDRNVYEQYF. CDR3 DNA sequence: TGTGCCTGGAGAGGTGTGGGGGACAGAAACGTCTACGAGCAGTACTTC. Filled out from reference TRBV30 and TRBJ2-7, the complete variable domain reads SQTIHQWPATLVQPVGSPLSLECTVEGTSNPNLYWYRQAAGRGLQLLFYSVGIGQISSEVPQNLSASRPQDRQFILSSKKLLLSDSGFYLCAWRGVGDRNVYEQYFGPGTRLTVT.

CDR3 sequence reads: CASSLSQGLDSGANVLTF. CDR3 bases: TGTGCCAGCAGCTTGTCGCAGGGATTAGACTCTGGGGCCAACGTCCTGACTTTC. J is TRBJ2-6 and V is TRBV5-5, with a weak D call TRBD1 (5 bases). This CDR3 is built from 18 residues. Per the germline V gene, CDR1 is SGHKS and CDR2 is YYEKEE (reference sequence). V lost 1 base to trimming and J lost 0 bases, with 14 bases between them.

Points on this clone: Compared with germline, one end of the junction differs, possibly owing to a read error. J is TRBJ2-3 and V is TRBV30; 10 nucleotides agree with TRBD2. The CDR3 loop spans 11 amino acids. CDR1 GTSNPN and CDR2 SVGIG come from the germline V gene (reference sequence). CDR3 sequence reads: CAWTSGDTQYF. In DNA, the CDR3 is TGTGCGTGGACTAGCGGAGATACGCAGTATTTT.

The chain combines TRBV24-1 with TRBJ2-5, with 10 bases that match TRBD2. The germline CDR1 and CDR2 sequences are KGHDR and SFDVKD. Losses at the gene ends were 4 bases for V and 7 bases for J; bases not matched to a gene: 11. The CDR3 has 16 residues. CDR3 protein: CATSDEGTSEPRTQYF. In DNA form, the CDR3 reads TGTGCCACCAGTGACGAAGGGACTAGCGAGCCCCGGACCCAGTACTTC.